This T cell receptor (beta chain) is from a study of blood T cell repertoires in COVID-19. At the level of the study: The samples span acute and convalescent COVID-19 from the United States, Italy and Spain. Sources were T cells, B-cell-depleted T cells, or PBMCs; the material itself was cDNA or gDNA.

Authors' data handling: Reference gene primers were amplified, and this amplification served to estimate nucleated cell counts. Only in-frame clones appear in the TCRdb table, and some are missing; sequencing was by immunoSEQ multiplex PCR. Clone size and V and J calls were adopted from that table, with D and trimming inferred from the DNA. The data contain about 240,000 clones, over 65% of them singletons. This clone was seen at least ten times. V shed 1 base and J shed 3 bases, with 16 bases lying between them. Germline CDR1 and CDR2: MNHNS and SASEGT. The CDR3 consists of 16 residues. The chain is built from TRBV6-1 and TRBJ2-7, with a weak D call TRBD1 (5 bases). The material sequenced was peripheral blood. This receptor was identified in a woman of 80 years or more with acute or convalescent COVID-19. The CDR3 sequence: CASSEVFGRTNYEQYF. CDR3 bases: TGTGCCAGCAGTGAAGTGTTCGGGCGGACAAACTACGAGCAGTACTTC.